Presented here are 30 T cell receptor beta chains from one specimen sequenced in a study of response to subunit inactivated influenza vaccine. A single record per CDR3 protein comes from TCRdb applying MiXCR to the RT-PCR reads. The sample lists 600,000 to 700,000 distinct CDR3 sequences, 13% to 15% seen once, with 7.5% to 9% in the top ten. The sample consisted of PBMCs from blood, taken 14 to 15 days before vaccination. These receptors all come from a man aged 50 to 60 who received an inactivated influenza vaccine.

This chain joins TRBV4-3 and TRBJ2-1; the D gene is possibly TRBD1 (5 bases). Looked up from germline, CDR1 is LGHNA and CDR2 is YSLEER. Trimming stripped 0 bases from V and 3 bases from J, with 12 bases between. This CDR3 spans 16 amino acids. CDR3 DNA sequence: TGCGCCAGCAGCCAAGATCGAGTGGGGCTCTACAATGAGCAGTTCTTC. It translates to CASSQDRVGLYNEQFF.

This clonotype appeared many times. The chain has TRBV7-2 and TRBJ2-7; a possible D gene is TRBD1 (6 bases). CDR3 size: 14 residues. Germline values: CDR1 SGHTA, CDR2 FQGNSA. Trimming cost V 5 bases and J 2 bases, with 13 bases left between them. CDR3 amino acids: CASSLTRDTYEQYF. The DNA for the CDR3 is TGTGCCAGCAGCCTAACACGGGACACCTACGAGCAGTACTTC.

This clonotype has at least ten counts. The V gene is TRBV6-2 or TRBV6-3, the J gene TRBJ1-6, with D perhaps matching TRBD1 (5 bases). V lost 7 bases to trimming and J lost 6 bases, with 19 bases between them. The CDR3 length is 16 residues. CDR1 and CDR2 (germline): MNHEY, SVGEGT. CDR3 DNA sequence: TGTGCCAGCACCGGCCCCGACAGAAGAGTTAATTCACCCCTCCACTTT. This codes for CASTGPDRRVNSPLHF.

This clonotype occurred many times. The chain uses TRBV7-9 and TRBJ1-1; D gene uncertain. Trimming took 5 bases from V and 4 from J, leaving 17 bases between them. Germline CDR1 and CDR2: SEHNR and FQNEAQ (reference sequence). The CDR3 covers 15 residues. The CDR3 here is CASSPPTGGITEAFF. The CDR3 DNA is TGTGCCAGCAGCCCACCGACCGGAGGTATCACTGAAGCTTTCTTT.

This clonotype was counted at least ten times. The chain recombines TRBV28 with TRBJ2-2, with D unclear. This CDR3 has 11 amino acids. The V and J ends lost 6 bases and 4 bases respectively, with 3 bases between them. CDR1 MDHEN and CDR2 SYDVKM come from the germline V gene. Written as DNA, the CDR3 is TGTGCCAGCAGCACCACCGGGGAGCTGTTTTTT. Encoded protein: CASSTTGELFF. Combining the CDR3 with reference TRBV28 and TRBJ2-2 gives the whole variable domain DVKVTQSSRYLVKRTGEKVFLECVQDMDHENMFWYRQDPGLGLRLIYFSYDVKMKEKGDIPEGYSVSREKKERFSLILESASTNQTSMYLCASSTTGELFFGEGSRLTVL.

This chain connects TRBV27 to TRBJ2-2; possibly TRBD1 or TRBD2 for D (5 bases each). In germline, CDR1 is MNHEY, CDR2 SMNVEV (reference sequence). V lost 8 bases and J lost 5, with 15 bases in between. CDR3 length equals 14 residues. This CDR3 is CASRRDRKTGELFF. DNA of the CDR3: TGTGCCAGCCGAAGGGACCGGAAGACCGGGGAGCTGTTTTTT.

The J gene is TRBJ1-6, the V gene TRBV7-2; tentatively, D is TRBD1 (5 bases). The ends were cut back, 2 bases at V and 5 bases at J, with 13 bases in the middle. Germline assignment: CDR1 SGHTA and CDR2 FQGNSA. This CDR3 region has 16 residues. CDR3 nucleotide sequence: TGTGCCAGCAGCTTATCCGCTGGGGGAAATAATTCACCCCTCCACTTT. Translation gives CASSLSAGGNNSPLHF.

The chain couples TRBV7-6 to TRBJ2-5; TRBD1 matches 7 bases. Losses at the gene ends were 4 bases for V and 7 bases for J; bases not matched to a gene: 18. Germline values: CDR1 SGHVS, CDR2 FNYEAQ. This CDR3 spans 17 amino acids. The CDR3: CASSSLGAGTAAGTQYF. DNA of the CDR3: TGTGCCAGCAGCTCCTTAGGGGCCGGGACAGCTGCGGGGACCCAGTACTTC.

This clonotype was seen a handful of times. The chain combines TRBV5-1 with TRBJ2-3; D unresolved. This CDR3 contains 16 residues. Germline lookup yields CDR1 SGHRS and CDR2 YFSETQ. V was pared by 0 bases and J by 0 bases, with 11 bases between. The CDR3 nucleotides read TGCGCCAGCAGCTTGGCCTTTACATTTAGCACAGATACGCAGTATTTT. Amino acid sequence: CASSLAFTFSTDTQYF.

The V call is TRBV5-1, the J call TRBJ2-5; D ambiguous. From germline, CDR1 is SGHRS and CDR2 YFSETQ. The CDR3 extends over 13 amino acids. Trimming removed 6 bases from V and 2 bases from J, with 11 bases in between. CDR3 protein: CASTILPQETQYF. The CDR3 nucleotides read TGCGCCAGCACCATATTACCGCAAGAGACCCAGTACTTC.

V and J are TRBV10-2 and TRBJ2-3, with a weak D call TRBD2 (5 bases). V gave up 7 bases and J gave up 6 bases, with 20 bases separating them. The CDR3 covers 15 residues. The germline gives CDR1 WSHSY, CDR2 SAAADI. The CDR3 spells CASTSGGMQADTQYF. CDR3 DNA sequence: TGCGCCAGCACCTCAGGAGGCATGCAGGCGGATACGCAGTATTTT.

This chain connects TRBV6-2 or TRBV6-3 to TRBJ1-4; D might be TRBD1 (5 bases). With 3 bases removed from V and 4 bases from J, the gap between germline ends came to 27 bases. Germline V lookup: CDR1 MNHEY, CDR2 SVGEGT. This CDR3 has 20 residues. The CDR3 DNA is TGTGCCAGCAGTTATGCTGGAACAGGCAAGGACGCCCGGCGTAATGAAAAACTGTTTTTT. Residues: CASSYAGTGKDARRNEKLFF.

The CDR3 bases are TGTGCCAGCAGCGAGGGAAGTCGGGTGCACACTGAAGCTTTCTTT. Amino acids: CASSEGSRVHTEAFF. The chain couples TRBV9 to TRBJ1-1; D call uncertain. There are 15 residues in the CDR3. Trimming removed 3 bases at V and 3 bases at J, with 15 bases between. Germline-derived CDR1 and CDR2 are SGDLS and YYNGEE.

This clonotype was seen many times. The chain employs TRBV6-2 or TRBV6-3 and TRBJ2-7, with D possibly TRBD1 on 6 matching bases. Germline CDR1 MNHEY, CDR2 SVGEGT. V lost 2 bases and J 3 bases, leaving 17 bases between the germline ends. This CDR3 comprises 16 residues. DNA of the CDR3: TGTGCCAGCAGTTACGGGTCTGGGGGCAGAAACTACGAGCAGTACTTC. Translation: CASSYGSGGRNYEQYF.

The V and J genes are TRBV6-2 or TRBV6-3 and TRBJ1-2; maybe TRBD1 (6 bases). Trimming removed 7 bases at V and 8 bases at J, with 17 bases between. CDR3 length equals 13 residues. Germline values: CDR1 MNHEY, CDR2 SVGEGT. Here the CDR3 reads CASTTGATGGYTF. The CDR3 DNA follows: TGTGCCAGCACCACGGGGGCAACCGGAGGCTACACCTTC.

The chain recombines TRBV4-3 with TRBJ2-3; no clear D. The CDR3 extends over 16 amino acids. The V gene lost 0 bases and the J gene lost 2 bases, with 12 bases spanning the gap. Germline V CDR1 and CDR2: LGHNA, YSLEER. The CDR3 region is CASSQEYPAITDTQYF. CDR3 DNA sequence: TGCGCCAGCAGCCAAGAGTACCCAGCGATCACAGATACGCAGTATTTT.

The CDR3 spells CASSYSNPPSYSGANVLTF. CDR3 nucleotides: TGTGCCAGCAGTTACTCGAACCCGCCATCCTACTCTGGGGCCAACGTCCTGACTTTC. The gene calls are TRBV6-5 and TRBJ2-6; D not resolved. This CDR3 comprises 19 residues. Trimming pared 0 bases from V and 0 bases from J, leaving 15 bases between. Per the germline V gene, CDR1 is MNHEY and CDR2 is SVGAGI.

A few counts support this clonotype. V gene TRBV18 combines with J gene TRBJ2-5; D is uncertain. The CDR3 extends over 13 amino acids. The ends were cut back, 2 bases at V and 3 bases at J, with 7 bases in the middle. CDR1 is KGHSH, CDR2 LQKENI, per germline. CDR3 protein: CASSPWPEETQYF. The CDR3 DNA sequence: TGTGCCAGCTCACCATGGCCAGAAGAGACCCAGTACTTC.

The rearrangement uses TRBV12-3 or TRBV12-4 and TRBJ2-1; TRBD2 might be the D (6 bases). The germline V and J ends were trimmed by 2 bases and 6 bases, with 8 bases remaining between them. This CDR3 is built from 13 residues. The CDR3 DNA reads as TGTGCCAGCAGTTTATCTAGCGTCAATGAGCAGTTCTTC. Its protein is CASSLSSVNEQFF.

V is TRBV20-1 and J is TRBJ1-5, with 7 positions matching TRBD1. V trimming: 5 bases; J trimming: 9 bases; junction bases outside the gene matches: 10. The CDR3 contains 13 residues. Germline-derived CDR1 and CDR2 are DFQATT and SNEGSKA (reference sequence). DNA for the CDR3: TGCAGTGCTTCCCAGGGGGAAATGTTGCCCCAGCATTTT. Its protein product is CSASQGEMLPQHF.

This clonotype was counted a single time. The chain employs TRBV20-1 and TRBJ2-7; D gene ambiguous. V was trimmed by 6 bases and J by 1 base, leaving 13 bases between them. Germline assignment: CDR1 DFQATT and CDR2 SNEGSKA (reference sequence). The CDR3 spans 13 residues. CDR3 loop: CSAPDMTSYEQYF. The CDR3, as DNA: TGCAGTGCCCCCGATATGACATCCTACGAGCAGTACTTC.

This clonotype was found many times. This chain links TRBV20-1 with TRBJ2-5; 16 nucleotides line up with TRBD2. The CDR3 totals 16 residues. Per the germline V gene, CDR1 is DFQATT and CDR2 is SNEGSKA (reference sequence). V lost 4 bases to trimming and J lost 4 bases; unmatched junction nucleotides: 6. This chain's CDR3 is CSATGTSGREGETQYF. CDR3 nucleotides: TGCAGTGCTACTGGGACTAGCGGGAGGGAGGGAGAGACCCAGTACTTC.

Many counts were recorded for this clonotype. The genes are TRBV7-2 and TRBJ2-1; D ambiguous. The CDR3 extends over 12 amino acids. Looked up from germline, CDR1 is SGHTA and CDR2 is FQGNSA. The V end was cut by 5 bases, the J end by 6 bases, with 8 bases between. CDR3 sequence (DNA): TGTGCCAGCAGCCGGGTGAGCAATGAGCAGTTCTTC. Its protein product is CASSRVSNEQFF.

The chain is built from TRBV7-6 and TRBJ2-5; D unclear. The CDR3 runs to 18 residues. CDR1 SGHVS and CDR2 FNYEAQ come from the germline V gene. The ends were cut back, 1 base at V and 2 bases at J, with 20 bases in the middle. CDR3 sequence (DNA): TGTGCCAGCAGCTTAGATTTGGGCTCCGGAAGGGTTCAAGAGACCCAGTACTTC. Translation: CASSLDLGSGRVQETQYF.

This clonotype was found a few times. The chain uses TRBV29-1 and TRBJ1-2; 7 nucleotides match TRBD1. The trim removed 5 bases at V and 4 bases at J, leaving 1 base unmatched. Looked up from germline, CDR1 is SQVTM and CDR2 is ANQGSEA. The CDR3 covers 11 residues. The CDR3: CSVPGGYGYTF. The CDR3 DNA reads TGCAGCGTTCCAGGGGGCTATGGCTACACCTTC.

This chain links TRBV28 with TRBJ1-5; 8 bases map to TRBD1. The CDR3 has 17 residues. The V segment lost 2 bases and the J segment 2 bases; nucleotides outside the gene matches: 8. Germline V gene data show CDR1 as MDHEN and CDR2 as SYDVKM. CDR3 sequence reads: CASSLKRTGFGNQPQHF. The CDR3 coding sequence is TGTGCCAGCAGTTTAAAGAGGACAGGGTTTGGCAATCAGCCCCAGCATTTT.

This clonotype was seen a handful of times. The V and J genes are TRBV7-2 and TRBJ2-5; D not resolved. The length of the CDR3 is 13 residues. Trimming left V 1 base short and J 5 bases short, with 8 bases between. Germline CDR1 is SGHTA and CDR2 is FQGNSA. CDR3 in amino acids: CASSLGWVETQYF. The CDR3 DNA sequence: TGTGCCAGCAGCTTAGGCTGGGTTGAGACCCAGTACTTC. The full variable domain, its missing parts supplied by reference TRBV7-2 and TRBJ2-5, is GAGVSQSPSNKVTEKGKDVELRCDPISGHTALYWYRQSLGQGLEFLIYFQGNSAPDKSGLPSDRFSAERTGGSVSTLTIQRTQQEDSAVYLCASSLGWVETQYFGPGTRLLVL.

This chain uses TRBV6-5 with TRBJ2-2, with 8 bases lining up with TRBD1. In germline, CDR1 is MNHEY, CDR2 SVGAGI. V trimming: 0 bases; J trimming: 0 bases; junction bases outside the gene matches: 3. This CDR3 comprises 17 residues. CDR3 protein: CASSYSWDRTNTGELFF. In nucleotides, the CDR3 is TGTGCCAGCAGTTACTCGTGGGACAGGACGAACACCGGGGAGCTGTTTTTT.

This clonotype was counted many times. The gene calls are TRBV5-1 and TRBJ2-1, with a weak D call TRBD2 (5 bases). CDR3 length equals 13 residues. V was trimmed by 7 bases and J by 4 bases, leaving 12 bases between them. In germline, CDR1 is SGHRS, CDR2 YFSETQ. The CDR3 spells CASSLAPYNEQFF. For the CDR3, the DNA is TGCGCCAGCTCATTAGCGCCATACAATGAGCAGTTCTTC.

This clonotype appeared many times. The V gene is TRBV7-9, the J gene TRBJ2-7; D is unclear. V shed 0 bases and J shed 1 base, with 7 bases lying between them. The CDR3 extends over 14 amino acids. Looked up from germline, CDR1 is SEHNR and CDR2 is FQNEAQ (reference sequence). The CDR3 sequence: CASSLAAGSYEQYF. CDR3 DNA: TGTGCCAGCAGCTTAGCGGCAGGATCCTACGAGCAGTACTTC.